Listed here is a single T cell receptor beta chain. Its antigen remains unidentified. No base qualities exist here, and no much larger clone lies one base off it. This entry belongs to a study of CD8 T cells in Susac syndrome (dated by TCRdb to the late 2010s). About the full investigation: Among the Susac syndrome patients who were sequenced, clinically active disease was present in about six and clinical remission was observed in under ten. The study used repertoire sequencing to test whether antigen drove CD8+ T cell activation and differentiation in Susac syndrome. Susac syndrome patients were therapy-naive, on corticosteroids (some also receiving IVIg), or on IVIg alone at blood withdrawal.

RNA was extracted using the RNeasy kit, and about 0.5 to 1 microgram was reverse transcribed with random hexamers. The immunoSEQ multiplex PCR assay, which covers 54 Vbeta and 13 Jbeta segments, was used to amplify TCR beta CDR3 regions. PCR amplification bias was corrected using a synthetic template baseline for primer optimization and computational correction. As for the original processing: Reads were annotated to V, D and J genes per IMGT and analyzed with immunoSEQ Analyzer, keeping only productive sequences. To calculate clonality, Shannon entropy was normalized by log2 of the number of productive unique sequences and then subtracted from one. Public and private clones were assessed among the 100 most prevalent clones of each patient and control. A clone was defined as Susac-specific if it was absent from the healthy and MS cohorts, from around 960 published viral clones and from other ImmuneACCESS disease sequences. TCRdb handled the public reads itself, with Q25 trimming in fastp and clone calling in MiXCR, and kept productive beta chains. Entries that share a CDR3 protein sequence are merged under the most common genes and DNA. The V and J calls shown here were made by TCRdb, not taken from the authors' results. The sample data list about 180,000 distinct CDR3 sequences, and approximately 94% of these were observed just once. In total, the top ten clones hold 0.12% of the sample.

Study-wide findings and limitations: In patients with Susac syndrome, the CD4+ T cell repertoire showed no detectable clonal expansion. The TCR sequencing and HLA analysis was acknowledged to have included a relatively small number of individuals.

Between the V and J ends, shortened by 0 bases and 4 bases respectively, the junction contains 12 bases. Its CDR3 holds 14 amino acids, cysteine through phenylalanine. The entry retains the CDR3 DNA only, 42 bases that are in frame from base 1. From the germline V gene (reference sequence), CDR1 is DFQATT and CDR2 is SNEGSKA. Peripheral blood CD8+ and CD4+ T cells from healthy donors, Susac syndrome patients and multiple sclerosis patients were profiled by high-throughput TCR beta sequencing. Recently defined diagnostic criteria for definite or probable disease were met by the Susac syndrome patients. Bulk CD8+ and CD4+ T cells were purified by magnetic negative isolation, while CD8+ TEMRA cells were enriched using FACS. Blood was collected in EDTA tubes and processed within 24 hours, with PBMCs isolated through density gradient centrifugation. PBMCs intended for TCR sequencing were cryopreserved in liquid nitrogen and were subsequently thawed in a 37 degrees C water bath. A purity of at least 90% was achieved for sorted or isolated CD4+, CD8+ and CD8+ TEMRA cells.

Sequencing was done on a sample of CD4+ T cells from PBMCs. The chain uses TRBV20-1 and TRBJ2-5; a tentative D call is TRBD2 (6 bases match). This clonotype originated in a human donor with Susac syndrome. The CDR3 amino acid sequence is: CSARDLRGAETQYF. The nucleotides are TGCAGTGCTAGAGATCTTCGCGGGGCAGAGACCCAGTACTTC.